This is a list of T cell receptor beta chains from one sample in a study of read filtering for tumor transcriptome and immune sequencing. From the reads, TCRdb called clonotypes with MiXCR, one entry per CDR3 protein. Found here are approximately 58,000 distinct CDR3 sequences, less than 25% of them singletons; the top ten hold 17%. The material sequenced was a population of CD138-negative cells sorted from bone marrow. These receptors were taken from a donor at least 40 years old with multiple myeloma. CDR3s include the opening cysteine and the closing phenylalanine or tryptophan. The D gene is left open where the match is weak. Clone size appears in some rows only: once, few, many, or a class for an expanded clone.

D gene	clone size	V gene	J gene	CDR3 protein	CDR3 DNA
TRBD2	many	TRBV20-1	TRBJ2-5	CSARRPSGGQETQYF	TGCAGTGCTAGAAGGCCTAGCGGGGGCCAAGAGACCCAGTACTTC
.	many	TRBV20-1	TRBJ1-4	CSPSSGEKLFF	TGCAGTCCATCATCGGGGGAAAAACTGTTTTTT
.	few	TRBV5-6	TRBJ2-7	CASRNRDGAYEQYF	TGTGCCAGCAGAAACCGGGACGGAGCCTACGAGCAGTACTTC
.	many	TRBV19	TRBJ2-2	CASRVAGDTGELFF	TGTGCCAGTAGGGTGGCAGGGGACACCGGGGAGCTGTTTTTT
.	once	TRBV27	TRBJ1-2	CASSPDSSNHGYTF	TGCGCCAGCAGCCCGGACAGTTCTAACCATGGCTACACCTTC
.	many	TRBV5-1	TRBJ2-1	CASSFGQSSYNEQFF	TGCGCCAGCAGCTTCGGACAGAGCTCCTACAATGAGCAGTTCTTC
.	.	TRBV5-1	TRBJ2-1	CASTPCGAYNEQFF	TGCGCCAGTACCCCTTGCGGGGCCTACAATGAGCAGTTCTTC
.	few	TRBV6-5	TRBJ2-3	CASRSADADTQYF	TGTGCCAGCAGATCCGCGGACGCGGATACGCAGTATTTT
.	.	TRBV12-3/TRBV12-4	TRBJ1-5	CASSLDGWGGQPQHF	TGTGCCAGCAGTTTGGATGGTTGGGGTGGTCAGCCCCAGCATTTT
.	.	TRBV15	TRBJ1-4	CATSSAGTVDDKLFF	TGTGCCACCAGCAGTGCCGGGACCGTGGATGACAAACTGTTTTTT
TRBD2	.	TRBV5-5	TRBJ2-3	CASSYWGTTSTDTQYF	TGTGCCAGCAGTTATTGGGGGACTACTAGCACAGATACGCAGTATTTT
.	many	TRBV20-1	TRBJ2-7	CSARDKGQADYEQYF	TGCAGTGCTAGAGACAAAGGACAAGCGGATTACGAGCAGTACTTC
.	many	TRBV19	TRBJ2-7	CASSIAPRDVYEQYF	TGTGCCAGTAGTATAGCCCCGCGGGATGTGTACGAGCAGTACTTC
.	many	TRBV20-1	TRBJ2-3	CSARPVRSDHSTDTQYF	TGCAGTGCTAGACCCGTGAGGAGCGATCATAGCACAGATACGCAGTATTTT
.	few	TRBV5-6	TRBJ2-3	CASSGGIVDTQYF	TGTGCCAGCAGCGGCGGGATCGTAGATACGCAGTATTTT
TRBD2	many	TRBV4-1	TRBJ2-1	CASSREKAPSGTSGYNEQFF	TGCGCCAGCAGCCGCGAAAAAGCCCCCTCCGGGACTAGCGGATACAATGAGCAGTTCTTC
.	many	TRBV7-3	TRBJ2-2	CASSLGALDTGELLF	TGTGCCAGCAGCTTAGGGGCACTTGACACCGGGGAGCTGCTTTTT
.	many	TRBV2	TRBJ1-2	CASRREDGYTF	TGTGCCAGCAGGAGGGAGGATGGCTACACCTTC
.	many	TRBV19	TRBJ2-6	CANPHRVRRANVLTF	TGTGCCAATCCCCACCGAGTGAGAAGGGCCAACGTCCTGACTTTC
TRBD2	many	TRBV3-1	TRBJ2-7	CASSPPGLAGEQYF	TGTGCCAGCAGCCCCCCGGGACTAGCCGGCGAGCAGTACTTC
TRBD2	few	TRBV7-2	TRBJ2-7	CASSGTSGYEQYF	TGTGCCAGCAGCGGGACTAGCGGCTACGAGCAGTACTTC
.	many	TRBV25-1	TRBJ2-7	CASSEYRSYEQYF	TGTGCCAGCAGTGAATATCGCTCCTACGAGCAGTACTTC
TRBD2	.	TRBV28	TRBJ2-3	CASSFAGVTDTQYF	TGTGCCAGCAGTTTTGCGGGAGTCACAGATACGCAGTATTTT
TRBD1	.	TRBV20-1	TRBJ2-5	CSATTGGQETQYF	TGCAGTGCTACAACAGGGGGCCAAGAGACCCAGTACTTC
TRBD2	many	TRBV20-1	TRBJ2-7	CSANPSGFSSYEQYF	TGCAGTGCTAACCCTAGCGGGTTCAGCTCCTACGAGCAGTACTTC